This TCR beta chain was identified in a study of blood T cells in healthy people across ages. With V trimmed by 5 bases and J by 6 bases, 7 bases remained unmatched. CDR1 and CDR2 (germline): SGHVS, FQNEAQ. This CDR3 contains 14 residues. A J-beta primer mix and a sample-barcoded 5' primer were used in a second PCR of about 7 to 12 cycles. From the 5' RACE reads, TCRdb called clonotypes with MiXCR, one entry per CDR3 protein. The repertoire includes about 650,000 distinct CDR3 sequences, about 30% of them detected once, and less than 20% sits in the top ten. This clonotype was recorded a few times. The rearrangement links TRBV7-8 to TRBJ1-5; 7 nucleotides agree with TRBD1. Sequencing was performed on blood. This TCR was sampled from a woman of 80 years or more in good health. The CDR3 sequence: CASSGKGAGQPQHF. Here the CDR3 DNA reads TGTGCCAGCAGCGGGAAGGGGGCGGGTCAGCCCCAGCATTTT.